This T cell receptor (beta chain) was captured by sequencing in a study of PD-1 blockade in classical Hodgkin lymphoma (TCRdb year 2020). With respect to the entire study: The study used TCR beta sequencing and CyTOF to define a peripheral blood immune signature of response to PD-1 blockade in classical Hodgkin lymphoma.

General study outcomes and caveats: Newly diagnosed patients were reported to have lower baseline TCR diversity than healthy donors, and relapsed/refractory patients were reported to have lower baseline TCR diversity still. Only a single clinical trial cohort was studied, and what caused the repertoire differences, possibly disease activity or prior therapy, remained undefined.

Concerning this clone itself: Its antigen specificity is not known. One base away there is no much larger clone; base qualities are not given.

The Qiagen DNeasy kit was used to extract genomic DNA both from unsorted PBMCs and from the negatively selected CD4+ and CD8+ fractions. TCR beta CDR3 regions were subjected to amplification by immunoSEQ multiplex PCR with primers that anneal to V and J segments. A synthetic immune receptor repertoire was used to minimize amplification bias, and remaining bias was computationally removed after sequencing. Regarding the original processing steps: Custom Python scripts were used to quantify repertoire diversity as the Shannon entropy index. Unsorted, CD4+ and CD8+ repertoires were analyzed separately, except in combined analyses where CD4+ and CD8+ sequences were merged in silico. Imported from immuneACCESS, the table was reduced by TCRdb to in-frame sequences with V and J called. These copies leave out some clones; in studies compared against another copy, an unresolved V gene accounts for under half, and the cause of the remainder is not known. Clone size and the V and J calls come from that table; the DNA yielded D and trimming. This sample gives about 17,000 clones in total; 87% of them show up just once. The ten most abundant clones make up roughly 3.6% of the sample.

This specimen's time point label, interpreted: newly diagnosed, previously untreated cHL patient sample. As a comparison group for the relapsed/refractory trial patients, PBMCs from patients with newly diagnosed, previously untreated classical Hodgkin lymphoma were sequenced. Peripheral blood was collected in 8 mL Vacutainer Cell Preparation Tubes, from which PBMCs were isolated by centrifugation and then cryopreserved. After removal of 5 bases from V and 6 bases from J, the junction retains 9 bases not matched to a gene. CDR1 and CDR2 are read off the germline V gene as SGHTA and FQGTGA. The CDR3 contains 17 residues, cysteine and phenylalanine counted. Only CDR3 DNA is held: 51 bases, read in frame from base 1.

The sequence joins TRBV7-3 to TRBJ2-2; 13 bases in between match TRBD2. The sequenced sample consisted of peripheral blood mononuclear cells (PBMCs). The receptor was isolated from a human donor with classical Hodgkin lymphoma. The CDR3 reads as follows: CASSTRTSGRGAGELFF. The nucleotides are TGTGCCAGCAGCACCCGTACTAGCGGGAGGGGCGCCGGGGAGCTGTTTTTT.